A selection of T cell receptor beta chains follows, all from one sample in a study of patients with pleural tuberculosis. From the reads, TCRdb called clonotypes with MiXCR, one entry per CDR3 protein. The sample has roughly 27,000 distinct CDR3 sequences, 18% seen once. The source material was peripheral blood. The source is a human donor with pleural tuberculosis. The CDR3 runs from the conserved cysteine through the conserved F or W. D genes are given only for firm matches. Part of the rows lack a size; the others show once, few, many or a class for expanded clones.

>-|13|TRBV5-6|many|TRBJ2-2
TGTGCCAGCAGCTTGAGACGGACCGGGGAGCTGTTTTTT
CASSLRRTGELFF
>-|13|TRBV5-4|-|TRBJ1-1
TGTGCCAGCACCCCCGATGGGAACACTGAAGCTCTCTTT
CASTPDGNTEALF
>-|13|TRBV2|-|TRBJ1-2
TGTACCAGCAGTGACGGTCGGAAGTATGGCTACAACTTC
CTSSDGRKYGYNF
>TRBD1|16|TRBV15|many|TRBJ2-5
TGTGCCACCAGCAGAGACCTACAGGGGACCCAAGAGACCCAGTACTTC
CATSRDLQGTQETQYF
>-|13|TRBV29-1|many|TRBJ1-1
TGCAGCGTTGAGGACAGATCGAACACTGAAGCTTTCTTT
CSVEDRSNTEAFF
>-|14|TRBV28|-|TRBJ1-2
TGTGCTAGCTGTGGGGATACAACAGCATATGGCTACACCTTC
CASCGDTTAYGYTF
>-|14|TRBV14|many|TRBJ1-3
TGTGCCAGCAGCCAAGTATTCTCTGGAAACACCATATATTTT
CASSQVFSGNTIYF
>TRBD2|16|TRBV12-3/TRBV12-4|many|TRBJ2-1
TGTGCCAGCAGTTTGAGACTAGCGGTGACCTACAATGAGCAGTTCTTC
CASSLRLAVTYNEQFF
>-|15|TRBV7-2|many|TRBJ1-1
TGTGCCAGCAGCATGGACGGGGAGGTTGAGACTGAAGCTTTCTTT
CASSMDGEVETEAFF
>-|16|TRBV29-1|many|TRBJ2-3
TGCAGCGGGCAAATAGGACTCCTCATGACAACAGATACGCAGTATTTT
CSGQIGLLMTTDTQYF
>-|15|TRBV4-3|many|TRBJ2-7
TGCGCCAGCAGCCAAGAGGCGGGGGCAAACTACGAGCAGTACTTC
CASSQEAGANYEQYF
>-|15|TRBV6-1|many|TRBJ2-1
TGTGCCAGCCGGGGGCAGGGGAGGTCCTACAATGAGCAGTTCTTC
CASRGQGRSYNEQFF
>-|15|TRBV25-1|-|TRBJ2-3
TGTGCCTGCAGTGCCCACCTCCTACCGGCAGATACGCAGTATTTT
CACSAHLLPADTQYF
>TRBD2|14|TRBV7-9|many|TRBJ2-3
TGTGCCAGCAGCGCCCGTACTAGCGCAGATACGCAGTATTTT
CASSARTSADTQYF